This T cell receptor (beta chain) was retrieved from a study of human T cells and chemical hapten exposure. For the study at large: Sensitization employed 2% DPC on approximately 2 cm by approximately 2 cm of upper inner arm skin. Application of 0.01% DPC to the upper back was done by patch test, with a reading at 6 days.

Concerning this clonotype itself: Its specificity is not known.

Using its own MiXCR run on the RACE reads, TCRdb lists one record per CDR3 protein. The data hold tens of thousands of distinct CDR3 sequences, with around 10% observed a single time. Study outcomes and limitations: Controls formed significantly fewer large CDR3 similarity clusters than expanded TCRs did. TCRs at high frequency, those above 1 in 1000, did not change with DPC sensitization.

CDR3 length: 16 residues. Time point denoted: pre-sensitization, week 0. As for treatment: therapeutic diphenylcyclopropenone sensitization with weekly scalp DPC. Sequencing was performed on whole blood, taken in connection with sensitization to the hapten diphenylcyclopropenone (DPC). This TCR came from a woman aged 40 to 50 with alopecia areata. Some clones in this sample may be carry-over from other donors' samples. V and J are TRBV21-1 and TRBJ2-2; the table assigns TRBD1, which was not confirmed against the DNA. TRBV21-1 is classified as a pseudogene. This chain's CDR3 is CASSTGTVDVTGELFF. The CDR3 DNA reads TGTGCCAGCAGCACCGGGACAGTCGACGTCACCGGGGAGCTGTTTTTT.